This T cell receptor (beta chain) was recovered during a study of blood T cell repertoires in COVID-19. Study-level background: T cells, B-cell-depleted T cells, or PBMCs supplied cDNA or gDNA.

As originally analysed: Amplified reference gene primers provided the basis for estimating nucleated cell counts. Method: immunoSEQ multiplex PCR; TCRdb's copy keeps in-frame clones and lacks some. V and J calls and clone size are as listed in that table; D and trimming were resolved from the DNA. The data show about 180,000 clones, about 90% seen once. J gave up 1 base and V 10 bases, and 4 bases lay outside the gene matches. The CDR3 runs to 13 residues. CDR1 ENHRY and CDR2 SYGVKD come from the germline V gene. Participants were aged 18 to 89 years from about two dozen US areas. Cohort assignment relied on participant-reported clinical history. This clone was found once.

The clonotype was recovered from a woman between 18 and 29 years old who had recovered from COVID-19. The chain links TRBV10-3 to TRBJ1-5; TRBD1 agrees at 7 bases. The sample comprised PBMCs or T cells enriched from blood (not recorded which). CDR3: CATTGASNQPQHF. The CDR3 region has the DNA TGTGCCACAACAGGGGCAAGCAATCAGCCCCAGCATTTT.